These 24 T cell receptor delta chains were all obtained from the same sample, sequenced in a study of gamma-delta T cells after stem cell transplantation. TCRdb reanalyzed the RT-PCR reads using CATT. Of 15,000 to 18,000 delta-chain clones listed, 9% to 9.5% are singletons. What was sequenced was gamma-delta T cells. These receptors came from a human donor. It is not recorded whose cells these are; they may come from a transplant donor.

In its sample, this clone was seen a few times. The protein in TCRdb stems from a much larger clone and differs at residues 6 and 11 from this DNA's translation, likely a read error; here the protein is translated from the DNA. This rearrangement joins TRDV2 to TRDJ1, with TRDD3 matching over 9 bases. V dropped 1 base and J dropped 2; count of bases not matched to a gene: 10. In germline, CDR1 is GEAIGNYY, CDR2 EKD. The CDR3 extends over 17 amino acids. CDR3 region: CACDTNLGDPSTDKLIF. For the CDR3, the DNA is TGTGCCTGTGACACGAACCTGGGGGATCCCAGTACCGATAAACTCATCTTT.

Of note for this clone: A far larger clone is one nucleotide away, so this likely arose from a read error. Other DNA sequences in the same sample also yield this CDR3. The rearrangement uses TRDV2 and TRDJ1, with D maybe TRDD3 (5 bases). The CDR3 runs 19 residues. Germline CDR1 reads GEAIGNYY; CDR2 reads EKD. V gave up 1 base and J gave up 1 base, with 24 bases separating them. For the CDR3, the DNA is TGTGCCTGTGACACTCTACGAGGGACTGGTTCCCTTTCCACCGATAAACTCATCTTT. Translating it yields CACDTLRGTGSLSTDKLIF.

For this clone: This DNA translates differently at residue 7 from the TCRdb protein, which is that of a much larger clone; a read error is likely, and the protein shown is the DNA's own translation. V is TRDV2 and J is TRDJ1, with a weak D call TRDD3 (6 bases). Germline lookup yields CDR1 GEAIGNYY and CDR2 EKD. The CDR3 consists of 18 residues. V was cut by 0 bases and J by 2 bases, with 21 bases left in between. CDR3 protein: CACDTVRGDPGRTDKLIF. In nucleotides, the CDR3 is TGTGCCTGTGACACCGTACGGGGGGACCCCGGGAGGACCGATAAACTCATCTTT.

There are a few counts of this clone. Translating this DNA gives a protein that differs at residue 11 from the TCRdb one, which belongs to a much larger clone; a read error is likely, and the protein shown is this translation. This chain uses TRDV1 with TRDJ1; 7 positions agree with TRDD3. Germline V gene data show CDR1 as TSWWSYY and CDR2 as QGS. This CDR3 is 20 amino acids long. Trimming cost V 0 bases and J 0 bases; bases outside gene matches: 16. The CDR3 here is CALGELSVWGRKPYTDKLIF. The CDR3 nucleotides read TGTGCTCTTGGGGAACTCTCCGTATGGGGGAGAAAGCCGTACACCGATAAACTCATCTTT.

Here the CDR3 reads CASGEGRTRGYAKLIF. The CDR3 DNA follows: TGTGCTAGTGGGGAAGGACGTACGCGGGGATACGCAAAACTCATCTTT. V gene TRDV1 combines with J gene TRDJ1; 9 positions agree with TRDD3. This CDR3 has 16 residues. Germline V gene lookup returns CDR1 TSWWSYY and CDR2 QGS. The trim removed 11 bases at V and 8 bases at J, leaving 21 bases unmatched.

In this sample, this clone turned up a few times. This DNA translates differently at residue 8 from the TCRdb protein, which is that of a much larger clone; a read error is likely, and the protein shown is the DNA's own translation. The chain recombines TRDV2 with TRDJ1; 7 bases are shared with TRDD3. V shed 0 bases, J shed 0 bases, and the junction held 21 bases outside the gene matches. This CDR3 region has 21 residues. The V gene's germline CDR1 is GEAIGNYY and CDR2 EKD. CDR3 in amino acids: CACDTLNVVLGTRSYTDKLIF. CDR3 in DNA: TGTGCCTGTGACACCCTCAATGTCGTACTGGGGACTAGATCGTACACCGATAAACTCATCTTT.

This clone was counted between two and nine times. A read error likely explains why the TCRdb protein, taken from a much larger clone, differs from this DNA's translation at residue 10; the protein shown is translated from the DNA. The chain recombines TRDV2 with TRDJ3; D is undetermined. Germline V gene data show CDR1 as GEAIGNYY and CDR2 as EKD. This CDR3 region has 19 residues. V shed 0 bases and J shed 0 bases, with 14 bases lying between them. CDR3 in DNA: TGTGCCTGTGACACCGTCGAGGAATCCGGCTCCTGGGACACCCGACAGATGTTTTTC. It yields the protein CACDTVEESGSWDTRQMFF.

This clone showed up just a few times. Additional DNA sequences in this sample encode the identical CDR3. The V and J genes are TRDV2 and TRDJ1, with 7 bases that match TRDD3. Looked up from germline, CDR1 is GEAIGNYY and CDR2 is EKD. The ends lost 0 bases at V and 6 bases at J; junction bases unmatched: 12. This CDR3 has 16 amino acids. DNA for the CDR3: TGTGCCTGTGACACCGTCGGGGATAGTATGGTCTATAAACTCATCTTT. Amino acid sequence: CACDTVGDSMVYKLIF.

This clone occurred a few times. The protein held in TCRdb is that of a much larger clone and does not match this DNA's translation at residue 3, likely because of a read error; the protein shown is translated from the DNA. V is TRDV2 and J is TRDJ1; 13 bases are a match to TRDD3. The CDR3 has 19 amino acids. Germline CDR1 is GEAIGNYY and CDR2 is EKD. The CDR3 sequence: CARDTVTGGYGGYTDKLIF. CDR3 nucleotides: TGTGCCCGTGACACCGTTACTGGGGGATACGGTGGGTACACCGATAAACTCATCTTT.

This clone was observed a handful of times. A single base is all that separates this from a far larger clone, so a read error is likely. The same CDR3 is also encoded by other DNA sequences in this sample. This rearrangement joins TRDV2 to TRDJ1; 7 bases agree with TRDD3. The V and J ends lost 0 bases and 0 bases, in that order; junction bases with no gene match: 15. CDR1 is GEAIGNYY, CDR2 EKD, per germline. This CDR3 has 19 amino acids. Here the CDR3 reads CACDTVAYTGDTDTDKLIF. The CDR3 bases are TGTGCCTGTGACACCGTAGCTTATACTGGGGACACAGACACCGATAAACTCATCTTT.

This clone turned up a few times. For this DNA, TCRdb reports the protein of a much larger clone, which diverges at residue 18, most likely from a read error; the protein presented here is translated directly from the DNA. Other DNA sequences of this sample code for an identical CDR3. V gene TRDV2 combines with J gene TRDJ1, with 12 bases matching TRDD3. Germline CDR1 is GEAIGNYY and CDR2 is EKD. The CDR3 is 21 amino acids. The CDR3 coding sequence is TGTGCCTGTGACACCGTCACTGGGGGATACAACGGGACTTCGTACACCGATAATCTCATCTTT. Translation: CACDTVTGGYNGTSYTDNLIF.

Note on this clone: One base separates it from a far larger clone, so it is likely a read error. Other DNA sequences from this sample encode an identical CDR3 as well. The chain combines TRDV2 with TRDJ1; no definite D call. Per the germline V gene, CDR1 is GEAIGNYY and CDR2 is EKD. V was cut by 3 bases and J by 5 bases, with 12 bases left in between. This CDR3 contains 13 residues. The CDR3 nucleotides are TGTGCCTGTGACGCTATCGGTGGAGATAAACTCATCTTT. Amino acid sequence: CACDAIGGDKLIF.

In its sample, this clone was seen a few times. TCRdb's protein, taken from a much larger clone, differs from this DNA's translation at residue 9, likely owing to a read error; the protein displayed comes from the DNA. CDR3 region: CACDTAGPTYTDKLIF. For the CDR3, the DNA is TGTGCCTGTGACACCGCGGGCCCCACGTACACCGATAAACTCATCTTT. This chain uses TRDV2 with TRDJ1; D remains unclear. Germline lookup yields CDR1 GEAIGNYY and CDR2 EKD. The CDR3 runs to 16 residues. The V and J ends lost 0 bases and 0 bases respectively, with 13 bases between them.

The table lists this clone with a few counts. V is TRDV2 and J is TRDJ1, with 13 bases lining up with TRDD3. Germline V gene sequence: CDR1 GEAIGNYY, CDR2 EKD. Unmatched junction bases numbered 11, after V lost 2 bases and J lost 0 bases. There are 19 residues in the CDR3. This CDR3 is CACDSVLGDTRSYTDKLIF. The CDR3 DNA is TGTGCCTGTGACAGCGTACTGGGGGATACGCGATCTTACACCGATAAACTCATCTTT.

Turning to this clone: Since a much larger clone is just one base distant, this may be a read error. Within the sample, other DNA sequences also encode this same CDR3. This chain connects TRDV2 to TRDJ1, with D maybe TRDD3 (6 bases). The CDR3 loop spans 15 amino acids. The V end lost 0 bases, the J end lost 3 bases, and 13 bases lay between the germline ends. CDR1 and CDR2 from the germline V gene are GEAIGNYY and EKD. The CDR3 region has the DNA TGTGCCTGTGACACCGTTGGGGGCGTCTCCGATAAACTCATCTTT. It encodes CACDTVGGVSDKLIF.

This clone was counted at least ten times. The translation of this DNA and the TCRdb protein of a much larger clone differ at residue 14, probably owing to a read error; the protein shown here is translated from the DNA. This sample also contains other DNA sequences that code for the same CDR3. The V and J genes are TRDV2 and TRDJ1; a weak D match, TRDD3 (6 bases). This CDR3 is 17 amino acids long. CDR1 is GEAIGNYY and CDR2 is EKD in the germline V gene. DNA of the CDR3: TGTGCCTGTGACACAGTCGGGGATCTGGCCTACACCGATAGACTCATCTTT. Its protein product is CACDTVGDLAYTDRLIF.

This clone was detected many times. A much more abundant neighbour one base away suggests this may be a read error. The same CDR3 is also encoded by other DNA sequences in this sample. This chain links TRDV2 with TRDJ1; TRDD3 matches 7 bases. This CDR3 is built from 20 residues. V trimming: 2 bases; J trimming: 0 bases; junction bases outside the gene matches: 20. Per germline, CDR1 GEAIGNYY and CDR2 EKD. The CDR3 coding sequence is TGTGCCTGTGACAGCCTGCGCTCATCTTCCCTGGGGGCGTACACCGATAAACTCATCTTT. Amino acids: CACDSLRSSSLGAYTDKLIF.

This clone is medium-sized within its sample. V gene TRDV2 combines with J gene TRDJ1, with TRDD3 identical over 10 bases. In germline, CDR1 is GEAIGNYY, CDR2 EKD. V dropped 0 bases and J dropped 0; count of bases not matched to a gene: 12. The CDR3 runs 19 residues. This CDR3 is CACDTGTTTGGLYTDKLIF. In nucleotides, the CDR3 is TGTGCCTGTGACACCGGTACTACTACTGGGGGATTGTACACCGATAAACTCATCTTT.

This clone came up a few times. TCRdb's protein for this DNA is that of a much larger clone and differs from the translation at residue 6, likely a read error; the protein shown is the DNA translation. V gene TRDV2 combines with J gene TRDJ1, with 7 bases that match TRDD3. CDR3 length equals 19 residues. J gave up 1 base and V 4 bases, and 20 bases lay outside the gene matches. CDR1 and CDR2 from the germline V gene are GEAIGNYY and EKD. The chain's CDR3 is CACDTISRGIDGSTDKLIF. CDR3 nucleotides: TGTGCCTGTGATACCATATCGCGGGGGATTGATGGATCCACCGATAAACTCATCTTT.

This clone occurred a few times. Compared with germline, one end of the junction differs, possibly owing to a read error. CDR3 coding DNA: TGTGCCTGTGACACCCTGGGGGACCAGATCTCCTCGGACACCCGACAGATGTTTTTC. Protein: CACDTLGDQISSDTRQMFF. The chain joins TRDV2 to TRDJ3; 8 nucleotides match TRDD3. The CDR3 has 19 residues. Germline V gene sequence: CDR1 GEAIGNYY, CDR2 EKD.

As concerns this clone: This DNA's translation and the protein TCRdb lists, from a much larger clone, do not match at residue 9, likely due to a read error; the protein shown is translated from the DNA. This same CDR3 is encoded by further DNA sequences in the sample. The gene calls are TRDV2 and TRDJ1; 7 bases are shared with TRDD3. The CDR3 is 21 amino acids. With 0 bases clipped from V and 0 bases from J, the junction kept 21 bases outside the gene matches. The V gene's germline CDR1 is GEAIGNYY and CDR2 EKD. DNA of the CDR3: TGTGCCTGTGACACCCTCAATCTCGAACTGGGGACTAGATCGTACACCGATAAACTCATCTTT. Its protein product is CACDTLNLELGTRSYTDKLIF.

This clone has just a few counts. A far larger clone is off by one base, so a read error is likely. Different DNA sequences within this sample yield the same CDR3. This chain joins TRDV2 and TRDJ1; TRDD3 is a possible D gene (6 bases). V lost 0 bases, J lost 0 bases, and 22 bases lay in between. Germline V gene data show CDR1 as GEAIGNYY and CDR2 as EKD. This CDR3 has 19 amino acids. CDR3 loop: CACDTVSSWGSRNTDKLIF. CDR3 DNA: TGTGCCTGTGACACCGTAAGTTCCTGGGGTTCCAGAAACACCGATAAACTCATCTTT.

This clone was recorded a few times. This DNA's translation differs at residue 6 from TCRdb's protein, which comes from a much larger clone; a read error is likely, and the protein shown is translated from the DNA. In DNA form, the CDR3 reads TGTGCCTGTGACACCGCCACTGGGGGGTACAACGGGACTTCGTACACCGATAAACTCATCTTT. Its protein is CACDTATGGYNGTSYTDKLIF. V and J are TRDV2 and TRDJ1, with 8 bases that match TRDD3. The junction had 20 bases not matched to a gene; V was cut back by 0 bases and J by 0 bases. Germline loops: CDR1 GEAIGNYY, CDR2 EKD. This CDR3 is built from 21 residues.

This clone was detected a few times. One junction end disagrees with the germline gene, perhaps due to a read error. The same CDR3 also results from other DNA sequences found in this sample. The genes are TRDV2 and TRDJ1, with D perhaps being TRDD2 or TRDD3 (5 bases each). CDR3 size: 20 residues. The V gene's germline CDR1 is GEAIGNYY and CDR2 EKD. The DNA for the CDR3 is TGTGCCTGTGACACTCTCCCTTCTAGGGCTGTGTTCTCTTACACCGATACACTCATCTTT. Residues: CACDTLPSRAVFSYTDTLIF.